The next 16 T cell receptor beta chains were all read from a single sample in a study of OX40 agonist ivuxolimab in advanced cancers. TCRdb's table, derived via immunoSEQ multiplex PCR, lists solely in-frame clones and lacks some. The data show roughly 120,000 clones, with roughly nine tenths seen just once and 0.55% held by the top ten. The material sequenced was CD4+ or CD8+ T cells sorted from blood, taken in a trial of the OX40 agonist ivuxolimab. Receptor source: an adult with an advanced solid tumor such as melanoma, head and neck, liver or kidney cancer.

This clone was counted only a few times. The CDR3 protein is CASSDRDRGNSPLHF. The CDR3 bases are TGTGCCAGCAGTGACAGGGACAGGGGCAATTCACCCCTCCACTTT. This chain uses TRBV2 with TRBJ1-6, with 10 bases identical to TRBD1. With 3 bases clipped from V and 7 bases from J, the junction kept 3 bases outside the gene matches. CDR3 length: 15 residues. Germline V CDR1 and CDR2: SNHLY, FYNNEI.

This chain uses TRBV21-1 with TRBJ2-3; TRBD2, the table's D call, lacks a check against the DNA. TRBV21-1 is a pseudogene locus. There are 15 residues in the CDR3. The CDR3 DNA follows: TGTGCCAGCAGCGCAACGGGGGACAGCACAGATACGCAGTATTTT. As protein: CASSATGDSTDTQYF.

In this sample, this clone turned up once. The chain joins TRBV4-3 to TRBJ2-2; D possibly corresponds to TRBD2 (6 bases). This CDR3 is 15 amino acids long. The V end was cut by 0 bases, the J end by 6 bases, with 11 bases between. Germline assignment: CDR1 LGHNA and CDR2 YSLEER. The DNA for the CDR3 is TGCGCCAGCAGCCAAGAGAGGGGCGGGGCCGGGGAGCTGTTTTTT. This gives the protein CASSQERGGAGELFF.

This clone has a single count. The CDR3 protein is CASSYSTVTAYEQYF. CDR3 coding DNA: TGTGCCAGCAGTTACTCGACTGTTACGGCCTACGAGCAGTACTTC. The chain is built from TRBV6-6 and TRBJ2-7, with D unresolved. V lost 0 bases and J lost 2, with 11 bases in between. The CDR3 sequence is 15 residues long. The V gene's germline CDR1 is MNHNY and CDR2 SVGAGI (reference sequence).

This clone was observed once. The V call is TRBV19, the J call TRBJ1-6; TRBD1 matches 9 bases. The CDR3 loop spans 13 amino acids. V was clipped by 9 bases and J by 6 bases; unmatched bases: 3. Germline CDR1 and CDR2: LNHDA and SQIVND (reference sequence). The CDR3 DNA is TGTGCCAGCCGGGACAGGGTTAATTCACCCCTCCACTTT. As protein: CASRDRVNSPLHF.

This rearrangement joins TRBV29-1 to TRBJ1-1; D remains unclear. Germline V gives CDR1 SQVTM, CDR2 ANQGSEA. This CDR3 comprises 12 residues. V shed 7 bases and J shed 5 bases, with 14 bases lying between them. CDR3 DNA: TGCAGCGGTTCCTCCGGGGAAACTGAAGCTTTCTTT. Amino acids: CSGSSGETEAFF.

V gene TRBV18 combines with J gene TRBJ1-1; TRBD1 is a possible D gene (5 bases). This CDR3 has 15 residues. V was cut by 4 bases and J by 3 bases, with 15 bases left in between. Germline V gene sequence: CDR1 KGHSH, CDR2 LQKENI. The chain's CDR3 is CASSLAGGWDTEAFF. CDR3 bases: TGTGCCAGCTCACTGGCGGGGGGTTGGGACACTGAAGCTTTCTTT.

The chain employs TRBV11-2 and TRBJ2-1, with D tentatively TRBD1 (6 bases). V dropped 1 base and J dropped 8 bases, with 12 bases sitting between them. Germline V gene sequence: CDR1 SGHAT, CDR2 FQNNGV. The CDR3 extends over 14 amino acids. CDR3 loop: CASSLGTGFHEQFF. As DNA, the CDR3 is TGTGCCAGCAGCTTAGGAACAGGGTTCCATGAGCAGTTCTTC.

The V call is TRBV5-8, the J call TRBJ2-5; D is possibly TRBD1 (6 bases). The CDR3 loop spans 16 amino acids. CDR1 is SGHTS, CDR2 YDEGEE, per germline. V lost 3 bases and J 3 bases, leaving 18 bases between the germline ends. CDR3 nucleotides: TGTGCCAGCAGCTCCTCCCATGGGGGCGATAAAGAGACCCAGTACTTC. Translating it yields CASSSSHGGDKETQYF.

To note about this clone: Its ends do not fully match the called genes, so a read error is possible. The chain uses TRBV6-1 and TRBJ2-7, with D perhaps TRBD1 (5 bases). This CDR3 region has 15 residues. Germline V gives CDR1 MNHNS, CDR2 SASEGT. The CDR3 protein is CAGSEKPGYPYEQYF. CDR3 coding DNA: TGTGCCGGCAGTGAAAAGCCAGGGTACCCCTACGAGCAGTACTTC.

The chain uses TRBV5-1 and TRBJ2-5; 10 nucleotides align to TRBD2. This CDR3 has 16 residues. The germline CDR1 and CDR2 sequences are SGHRS and YFSETQ. The trim removed 0 bases at V and 2 bases at J, leaving 4 bases unmatched. This chain's CDR3 is CASSLGNSGGQETQYF. The CDR3 DNA sequence: TGCGCCAGCAGCTTGGGTAATAGCGGGGGGCAAGAGACCCAGTACTTC.

The genes are TRBV7-2 and TRBJ2-5; TRBD2 agrees at 11 bases. Trimming cost V 1 base and J 5 bases; bases outside gene matches: 9. The V gene's germline CDR1 is SGHTA and CDR2 FQGNSA. The CDR3 is 17 amino acids. CDR3 nucleotide sequence: TGTGCCAGCAGCTTAGTCGCTAGCGGGGGGCCTTGGGAGACCCAGTACTTC. It translates to CASSLVASGGPWETQYF.

V is TRBV10-1 and J is TRBJ1-1; tentative D call: TRBD1 (5 bases). Trimming removed 8 bases at V and 0 bases at J, with 10 bases between. The CDR3 extends over 13 amino acids. Germline loops: CDR1 WNHNN, CDR2 SYGVQD (reference sequence). CDR3 sequence (DNA): TGCGCCAGCCGGGGACCGCTGAACACTGAAGCTTTCTTT. As protein: CASRGPLNTEAFF.

V usage is TRBV4-3 and J usage is TRBJ1-6; D gene unclear. V was pared by 4 bases and J by 6 bases, with 13 bases between. Germline assignment: CDR1 LGHNA and CDR2 YSLEER. CDR3 length: 15 residues. The CDR3: CASSPNRVLNSPLHF. Written as DNA, the CDR3 is TGCGCCAGCAGCCCGAACCGGGTCCTTAATTCACCCCTCCACTTT.

Notes on this clone: Other DNA sequences in this sample translate to the same CDR3. The gene calls are TRBV19 and TRBJ1-6, with D possibly TRBD1 on 5 matching bases. This CDR3 comprises 13 residues. In germline, CDR1 is LNHDA, CDR2 SQIVND (reference sequence). V gave up 6 bases and J gave up 10 bases, with 13 bases separating them. CDR3 nucleotides: TGTGCCAGTAGGGCGGGGTGGGGGTCACCCCTCCACTTT. Translated: CASRAGWGSPLHF.

The chain is built from TRBV27 and TRBJ1-2; no reliable D call. Trimming pared 0 bases from V and 8 bases from J, leaving 7 bases between. The V gene's germline CDR1 is MNHEY and CDR2 SMNVEV (reference sequence). The CDR3 loop spans 12 amino acids. The CDR3 loop is CASSLSGQGYTF. DNA of the CDR3: TGTGCCAGCAGTTTATCGGGCCAGGGCTACACCTTC.